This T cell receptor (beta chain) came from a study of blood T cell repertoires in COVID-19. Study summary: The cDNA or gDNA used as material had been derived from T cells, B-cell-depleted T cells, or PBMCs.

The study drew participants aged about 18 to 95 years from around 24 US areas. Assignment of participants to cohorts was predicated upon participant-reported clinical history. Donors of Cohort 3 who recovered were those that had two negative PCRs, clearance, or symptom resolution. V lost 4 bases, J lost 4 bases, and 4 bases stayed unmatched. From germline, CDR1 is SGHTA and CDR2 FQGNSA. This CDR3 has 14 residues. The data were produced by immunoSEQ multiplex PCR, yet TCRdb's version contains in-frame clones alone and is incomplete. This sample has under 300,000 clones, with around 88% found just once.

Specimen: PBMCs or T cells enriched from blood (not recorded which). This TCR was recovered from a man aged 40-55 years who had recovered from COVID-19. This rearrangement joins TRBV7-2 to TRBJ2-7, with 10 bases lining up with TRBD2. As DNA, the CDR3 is TGTGCCAGCAGCTCTAGCGGGAGCTGGTACGAGCAGTACTTC. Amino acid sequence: CASSSSGSWYEQYF.